Sequencing of this T cell receptor beta chain was carried out in a study of T cell responses to AZD1222 COVID-19 vaccine. Study observations and caveats: At baseline, seropositivity was found in only six or seven AZD1222 recipients. Among the donors, most were white British and more were female, and clonal diversity was possibly underestimated. Targeting of unmutated variant regions was reportedly seen in nearly half of spike-specific TCRs.

Clones were sequenced by immunoSEQ multiplex PCR, and TCRdb holds only the in-frame ones, with some missing. This sample has roughly 180,000 clones; about 86% occur once, and the top ten carry around 0.5%. Turning to this clone: As yet, its antigen is unknown.

This specimen was peripheral blood, taken on day 0 of AZD1222 vaccination. The sequence derives from an adult in good health.

CDR3 protein: CASSLVLAGGIPPTDTQYF. Written as DNA, the CDR3 is TGTGCCAGCAGCTTAGTACTAGCGGGGGGGATCCCCCCCACAGATACGCAGTATTTT. The J gene is TRBJ2-3, the V gene TRBV11-2; the match to TRBD2 covers 13 bases. In germline, CDR1 is SGHAT, CDR2 FQNNGV. Trimming at V came to 1 base and at J to 2 bases, leaving 9 bases not matched to a gene. The CDR3 is made up of 19 amino acids.